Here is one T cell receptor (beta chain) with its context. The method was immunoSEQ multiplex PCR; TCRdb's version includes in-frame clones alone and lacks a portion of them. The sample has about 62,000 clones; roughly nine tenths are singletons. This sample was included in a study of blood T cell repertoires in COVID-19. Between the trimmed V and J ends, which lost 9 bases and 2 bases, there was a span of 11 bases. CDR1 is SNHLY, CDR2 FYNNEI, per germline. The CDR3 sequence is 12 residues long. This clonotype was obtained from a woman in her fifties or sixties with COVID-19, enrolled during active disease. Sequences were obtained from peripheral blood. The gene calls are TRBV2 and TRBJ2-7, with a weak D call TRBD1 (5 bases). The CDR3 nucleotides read TGTGCCAGTAACAGGACCCCCTACGAGCAGTACTTC. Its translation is CASNRTPYEQYF.